Shown below are 24 T cell receptor beta chains from a single sample sequenced in a study of monozygotic twins with inflammatory bowel disease. TCRdb reanalyzed the 5' RACE reads, giving one entry per CDR3 protein sequence and no DNA. The sample includes roughly 320,000 distinct CDR3 sequences. The sample taken for sequencing was blood. Receptor source: a human donor with ulcerative colitis or Crohn's disease, or a healthy co-twin of an affected twin (not recorded which).

V usage is TRBV7-9 and J usage is TRBJ2-7; there is no DNA to check the TCRdb D call of TRBD1. The CDR3 sequence is 14 residues long. Germline-derived CDR1 and CDR2 are SEHNR and FQNEAQ (reference sequence). The CDR3 spells CASSKYRVTYEQYF.

The chain is built from TRBV27 and TRBJ2-7; lacking DNA, the TRBD2 call made by TCRdb goes unchecked. The CDR3 loop spans 14 amino acids. Per the germline V gene, CDR1 is MNHEY and CDR2 is SMNVEV (reference sequence). The CDR3 here is CASSSSGGAFEQYF.

The V call is TRBV5-1, the J call TRBJ2-3; the D call from TCRdb, TRBD2, cannot be confirmed without DNA. This CDR3 has 18 residues. The germline V gene encodes CDR1 SGHRS and CDR2 YFSETQ. CDR3 sequence: CASSTGLAGGKSTDTQYF.

The V call is TRBV7-3, the J call TRBJ2-1; TCRdb gives TRBD2 as the D gene, but with no DNA this cannot be confirmed. The CDR3 sequence is 18 residues long. Germline CDR1 is SGHTA and CDR2 is FQGTGA. CDR3 protein: CASSLTLRLAGGRDEQFF.

The chain links TRBV12-3 or TRBV12-4 to TRBJ2-1. This CDR3 contains 13 residues. CDR3 sequence: CASSLGGYGEQFF.

The V and J genes are TRBV5-1 and TRBJ1-6. The CDR3 extends over 12 amino acids. Germline CDR1 reads SGHRS; CDR2 reads YFSETQ. The CDR3 reads CASSLESSPLHF. The variable domain in full, with the rest retrieved from reference TRBV5-1 and TRBJ1-6, is KAGVTQTPRYLIKTRGQQVTLSCSPISGHRSVSWYQQTPGQGLQFLFEYFSETQRNKGNFPGRFSGRQFSNSRSEMNVSTLELGDSALYLCASSLESSPLHFGNGTRLTVT.

This sequence joins TRBV14 and TRBJ2-3; the TCRdb call, TRBD1, lacks DNA for checking. The length of the CDR3 is 17 residues. From germline, CDR1 is SGHDN and CDR2 FVKESK. The CDR3 sequence: CASSQPHRGPPLDTQYF.

The rearrangement uses TRBV28 and TRBJ2-3; TCRdb designates TRBD2, a call that cannot be tested without DNA. Germline CDR1 reads MDHEN; CDR2 reads SYDVKM. This CDR3 is built from 15 residues. CDR3 loop: CASSLTLAGTDTQYF.

The V and J genes are TRBV6-5 and TRBJ2-3. There are 13 residues in the CDR3. Per the germline V gene, CDR1 is MNHEY and CDR2 is SVGAGI. This CDR3 is CASSLSWSDTQYF.

The chain uses TRBV6-2 or TRBV6-3 and TRBJ1-5; the D call of TRBD1 rests on TCRdb alone, since no DNA is present to check it. CDR3 length: 13 residues. The V gene's germline CDR1 is MNHEY and CDR2 SVGEGT. The CDR3 loop is CASTRQGDQPQHF.

The V call is TRBV20-1, the J call TRBJ2-1; TCRdb's D gene call, TRBD2, goes unchecked for lack of DNA. The CDR3 sequence is 15 residues long. Germline CDR1 reads DFQATT; CDR2 reads SNEGSKA (reference sequence). The CDR3 here is CSARDINSVNYEQFF.

The V gene is TRBV6-1, the J gene TRBJ1-5. The CDR3 consists of 15 residues. Germline CDR1 and CDR2: MNHNS and SASEGT. CDR3 sequence: CASSEVWVSNQPQHF.

This sequence joins TRBV5-1 and TRBJ2-4. The CDR3 contains 15 residues. The germline CDR1 and CDR2 sequences are SGHRS and YFSETQ. CDR3 residues: CASSLRTLGKNIQYF.

V and J are TRBV3-1 and TRBJ2-2; the TCRdb call, TRBD1, lacks DNA for checking. This CDR3 is 15 amino acids long. CDR1 is LGHDT and CDR2 is YNNKEL in the germline V gene (reference sequence). CDR3 amino acids: CASSPKTGNTGELFF.

The gene calls are TRBV11-2 and TRBJ2-6; the D gene TCRdb calls, TRBD1, cannot be checked with no DNA. Germline V CDR1 and CDR2: SGHAT, FQNNGV. The CDR3 has 17 residues. The CDR3 loop is CASSLTGGFSGANVLTF.

This chain's CDR3 is CASSLDGARSNSPLHF. The chain links TRBV5-1 to TRBJ1-6; TCRdb selects TRBD1, and the lack of DNA leaves this call unchecked. The CDR3 contains 16 residues. The germline V gene has CDR1 SGHRS and CDR2 YFSETQ.

The V call is TRBV29-1, the J call TRBJ2-7; TCRdb outputs TRBD1, but without DNA this stays unchecked. Germline CDR1 and CDR2: SQVTM and ANQGSEA. The CDR3 runs to 12 residues. This CDR3 is CSARRGAYEQYF.

The V gene is TRBV5-6, the J gene TRBJ2-7; TCRdb calls TRBD1, which cannot be checked without DNA. Germline values: CDR1 SGHDT, CDR2 YYEEEE. CDR3 length: 15 residues. CDR3 in amino acids: CASSPRTGGRYEQYF. Drawing the rest from reference TRBV5-6 and TRBJ2-7, the complete variable domain is DAGVTQSPTHLIKTRGQQVTLRCSPKSGHDTVSWYQQALGQGPQFIFQYYEEEERQRGNFPDRFSGHQFPNYSSELNVNALLLGDSALYLCASSPRTGGRYEQYFGPGTRLTVT.

The V gene is TRBV28, the J gene TRBJ2-2. Germline values: CDR1 MDHEN, CDR2 SYDVKM. The CDR3 sequence is 16 residues long. The CDR3 loop reads CASSQFRIQNTGELFF. Combining the CDR3 with reference TRBV28 and TRBJ2-2 gives the whole variable domain DVKVTQSSRYLVKRTGEKVFLECVQDMDHENMFWYRQDPGLGLRLIYFSYDVKMKEKGDIPEGYSVSREKKERFSLILESASTNQTSMYLCASSQFRIQNTGELFFGEGSRLTVL.

The J gene is TRBJ2-2, the V gene TRBV20-1; TCRdb lists TRBD1, though no DNA is available to test this call. Germline V gene data show CDR1 as DFQATT and CDR2 as SNEGSKA (reference sequence). The CDR3 loop spans 13 amino acids. The CDR3 here is CSADRENTGELFF.

This rearrangement joins TRBV14 to TRBJ2-1. Germline V lookup: CDR1 SGHDN, CDR2 FVKESK. CDR3 length: 12 amino acids. CDR3 loop: CASSQDSPRRFF.

J is TRBJ2-5 and V is TRBV5-1; TCRdb selects TRBD2, and the lack of DNA leaves this call unchecked. The CDR3 spans 14 residues. The germline V gene encodes CDR1 SGHRS and CDR2 YFSETQ. The CDR3 loop reads CASTLAGGKETQYF.

The chain is built from TRBV20-1 and TRBJ1-5; TCRdb picks TRBD1, but there is no DNA to check that call. CDR1 DFQATT and CDR2 SNEGSKA come from the germline V gene (reference sequence). This CDR3 has 15 amino acids. CDR3 region: CSARFLSAPNQPQHF.

V and J are TRBV5-1 and TRBJ2-3. The germline V gene encodes CDR1 SGHRS and CDR2 YFSETQ. This CDR3 is built from 17 residues. The CDR3 loop reads CASSLQVLTEFADTQYF.